The present T cell receptor (beta chain) was sequenced within a study of blood T cell repertoires in COVID-19. From germline, CDR1 is LNHDA and CDR2 SQIVND (reference sequence). The germline V and J ends were trimmed by 5 bases and 0 bases, with 15 bases remaining between them. The CDR3 has 16 residues. The data were produced by immunoSEQ multiplex PCR, yet TCRdb's version contains in-frame clones alone and is incomplete. The table has under 200,000 clones, around nine tenths seen once. The clonotype comes from a young man with active or convalescent COVID-19. This chain uses TRBV19 with TRBJ2-3; tentatively, D is TRBD2 (7 bases). The sequencing sample was made of peripheral blood. This chain's CDR3 is CASSRRGATSTDTQYF. The CDR3 DNA reads TGTGCCAGTAGTCGCCGGGGGGCAACCAGCACAGATACGCAGTATTTT. Full variable domain (missing parts from reference TRBV19 and TRBJ2-3): DGGITQSPKYLFRKEGQNVTLSCEQNLNHDAMYWYRQDPGQGLRLIYYSQIVNDFQKGDIAEGYSVSREKKESFPLTVTSAQKNPTAFYLCASSRRGATSTDTQYFGPGTRLTVL.